This T cell receptor (beta chain) is drawn from a study of blood T cell repertoires in COVID-19. About the study: T cells, B-cell-depleted T cells, or PBMCs provided the cDNA or gDNA that served as material.

In the authors' workflow: Using reference gene primer amplification, nucleated cell counts were estimated. Only in-frame clones appear in the TCRdb table, and some are missing; sequencing was by immunoSEQ multiplex PCR. V, J and clone size derive from that table, while D and trimming were established from the DNA sequence. The data contain about 240,000 clones, about 90% of them singletons. Recruitment covered about 26 US areas and drew participants whose ages spanned roughly 18 to 89 years. Cohort placement rested on clinical history that participants reported themselves. The ends lost 0 bases at V and 2 bases at J; junction bases unmatched: 3. This CDR3 is built from 15 residues. CDR1 and CDR2 from the germline V gene are SGHNT and YYREEE (reference sequence).

The receptor was isolated from a woman aged 40 to 49 with acute COVID-19. V usage is TRBV5-4 and J usage is TRBJ2-3, with 7 bases matching TRBD2. Sample: PBMCs or T cells enriched from blood (not recorded which). The CDR3 DNA reads TGTGCCAGCAGCTTGGTCGGGAGGATCACAGATACGCAGTATTTT. Translating it yields CASSLVGRITDTQYF.